This T cell receptor (beta chain) was found in a study of blood T cell repertoires in COVID-19. Study in general: The cDNA or gDNA used as material had been derived from T cells, B-cell-depleted T cells, or PBMCs.

V lost 5 bases, J lost 10 bases, and 14 bases stayed unmatched. Germline values: CDR1 SGHTA, CDR2 FQGNSA. The CDR3 length is 15 residues. TCRdb keeps only in-frame clones here, not all; method: immunoSEQ multiplex PCR. The top ten clones hold about 3% of a sample with 90,000 to 130,000 clones, roughly 91% of them seen once. The chain combines TRBV7-2 with TRBJ2-4; 7 bases match TRBD2. The specimen was peripheral blood. The sequence came from a woman aged 50 to 65 with acute or convalescent COVID-19. The CDR3 DNA sequence: TGTGCCAGCAGCCCCCGGGAGGCTCAAACCTTTATTCAGTACTTC. Translating gives CASSPREAQTFIQYF. The whole variable domain, filled in from reference TRBV7-2 and TRBJ2-4, reads GAGVSQSPSNKVTEKGKDVELRCDPISGHTALYWYRQSLGQGLEFLIYFQGNSAPDKSGLPSDRFSAERTGGSVSTLTIQRTQQEDSAVYLCASSPREAQTFIQYFGAGTRLSVL.